This T cell receptor (beta chain) was recorded in a study of human T cells and chemical hapten exposure. Study outcomes and limitations: Each of the donors had alopecia, so their immune responses may not resemble those of healthy people.

This clonotype showed up many times. Its antigen is not known. Time point specified: patch test 1, 2 weeks after DPC sensitization. The treatment: therapeutic diphenylcyclopropenone sensitization with weekly scalp DPC. It was the library that attached unique molecular identifiers to individual cDNA molecules. A single record per CDR3 protein comes from TCRdb applying MiXCR to the RACE reads. The sample records some 380,000 distinct CDR3 sequences, roughly 4.8% being singletons. The CDR3 runs 17 residues. Germline V gene lookup returns CDR1 SGHVS and CDR2 FQNEAQ. The ends lost 5 bases at V and 2 bases at J; junction bases unmatched: 12.

The sequencing used whole blood, collected in connection with sensitization to the hapten diphenylcyclopropenone (DPC). The sequence was collected from a woman aged 50 to 65 with alopecia areata. Some clones in this sample may be carry-over from other donors' samples. The chain recombines TRBV7-8 with TRBJ2-3, with TRBD2 matching over 8 bases. The CDR3 nucleotides read TGTGCCAGCAGCCCCCCTGGAGCGGGAGTGGTCACAGATACGCAGTATTTT. Its translation: CASSPPGAGVVTDTQYF.